The present T cell receptor (beta chain) was sequenced within a study of T cells in narcolepsy. Study findings and constraints: Blood of same and different patients, but not healthy controls, reportedly held recurring autoreactive clonotypes. Autoreactive clone sequences were missing from some blood memory CD4+ repertoires.

About this clone: What it binds is not known.

The data were produced by immunoSEQ multiplex PCR, yet TCRdb's version contains in-frame clones alone and is incomplete. Among about 15,000 clones, approximately 85% were seen once, and the ten largest hold roughly 34%. The TCR originated in a human donor in good health. The sample taken for sequencing was memory (CD45RA-) CD4+ T cells from blood.

CDR3 amino acids: CASKGFGAGELFF. CDR3 in DNA: TGTGCCAGCAAGGGGTTTGGGGCCGGGGAGCTGTTTTTT. The chain uses TRBV7-2 and TRBJ2-2; D perhaps matches TRBD1 (5 bases). Germline V gene data show CDR1 as SGHTA and CDR2 as FQGNSA. Trimming shortened V by 7 bases and J by 6 bases, and 12 bases separated the two germline ends. The CDR3 covers 13 residues.